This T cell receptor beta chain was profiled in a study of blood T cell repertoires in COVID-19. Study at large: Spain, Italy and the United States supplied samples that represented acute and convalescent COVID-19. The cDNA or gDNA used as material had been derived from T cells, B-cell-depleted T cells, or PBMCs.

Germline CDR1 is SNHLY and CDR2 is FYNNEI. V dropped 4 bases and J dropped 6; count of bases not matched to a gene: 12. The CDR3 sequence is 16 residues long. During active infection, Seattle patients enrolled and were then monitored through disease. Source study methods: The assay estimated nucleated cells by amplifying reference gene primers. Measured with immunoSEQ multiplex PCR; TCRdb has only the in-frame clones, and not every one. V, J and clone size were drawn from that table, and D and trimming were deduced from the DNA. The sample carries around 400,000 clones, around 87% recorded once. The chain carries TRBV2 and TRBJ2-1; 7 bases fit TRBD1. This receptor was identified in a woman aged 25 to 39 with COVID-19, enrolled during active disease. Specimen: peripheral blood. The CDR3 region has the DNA TGTGCCAGCAGTGTCCCCGGGACAGACCATACCAATGAGCAGTTCTTC. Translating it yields CASSVPGTDHTNEQFF.